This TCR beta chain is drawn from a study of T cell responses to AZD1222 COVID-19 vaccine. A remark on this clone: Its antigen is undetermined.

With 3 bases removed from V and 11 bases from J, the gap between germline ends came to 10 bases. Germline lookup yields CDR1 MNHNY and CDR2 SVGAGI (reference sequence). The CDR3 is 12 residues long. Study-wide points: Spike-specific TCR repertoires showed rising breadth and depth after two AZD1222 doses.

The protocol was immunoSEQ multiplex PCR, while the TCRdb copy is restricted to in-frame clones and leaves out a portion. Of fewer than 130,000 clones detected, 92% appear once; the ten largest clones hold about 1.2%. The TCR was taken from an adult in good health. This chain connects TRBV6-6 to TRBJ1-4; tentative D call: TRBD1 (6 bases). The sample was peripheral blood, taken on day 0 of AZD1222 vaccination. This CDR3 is CASSYGGGKLFF. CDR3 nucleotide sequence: TGTGCCAGCAGTTATGGGGGGGGCAAACTGTTTTTT.